Included here is one T cell receptor beta chain sequence, with context. This specimen comes from a study of T-cell reconstitution after alpha-beta-depleted transplantation in children. The germline CDR1 and CDR2 sequences are SGHAT and FQNNGV. V was pared by 5 bases and J by 4 bases, with 11 bases between. This CDR3 comprises 14 residues. The library targeted TCRbeta and was prepared with unique molecular identifiers. TCRdb fed the PCR reads into MiXCR, producing one record per CDR3 protein. Of about 500,000 distinct CDR3 sequences listed, 30% to 35% are singletons. The TCR sequence derives from a human donor who donated a stem cell graft to a child with aplastic anemia. Sequencing used PBMCs from the stem cell graft donor, obtained from the stem cell graft. V gene TRBV11-2 combines with J gene TRBJ1-4; D unresolved. The CDR3 spells CASSPVSGNEKLFF. The CDR3 region has the DNA TGTGCCAGCAGCCCCGTCTCGGGTAATGAAAAACTGTTTTTT.